This T cell receptor beta chain is from a study of T cell repertoires in aging, cancer and after chemotherapy. Study details: Patients with glioblastoma brain tumors were sampled before and after temozolomide-based therapy. Points from the study as a whole: Rebound thymic output was suggested by rising median generation probability during chemotherapy in each cancer cohort. Untreated cancer patients had significantly lower blood TCR diversity than age-matched healthy donors. Healthy donors lost TCR diversity with age mainly through richness, cancer patients through richness and evenness.

Peripheral blood genomic DNA, not sorted cells or RNA, was the template. A mixed TRB-A/B primer pool amplified rearranged TRB by multiplex touch-down PCR. TCRdb used MiXCR to reprocess the multiplex PCR reads, holding one entry per CDR3 protein. The table has some 3,000 distinct CDR3 sequences, approximately 24% seen once. CDR3 size: 15 residues. Germline V lookup: CDR1 MDHEN, CDR2 SYDVKM. Losses at the gene ends were 4 bases for V and 8 bases for J; bases not matched to a gene: 9. About this clonotype itself: Its antigen is currently unknown.

The gene calls are TRBV28 and TRBJ2-1; 9 nucleotides agree with TRBD2. Sequenced material: blood. The sequence came from a human donor with a solid tumor. CDR3 sequence (DNA): TGTGCCAGCAGTTCTCCTGCGGGAGGGTATGATGAGCAGTTCTTC. It is translated as CASSSPAGGYDEQFF. The whole variable domain, remainder taken from reference TRBV28 and TRBJ2-1, is DVKVTQSSRYLVKRTGEKVFLECVQDMDHENMFWYRQDPGLGLRLIYFSYDVKMKEKGDIPEGYSVSREKKERFSLILESASTNQTSMYLCASSSPAGGYDEQFFGPGTRLTVL.